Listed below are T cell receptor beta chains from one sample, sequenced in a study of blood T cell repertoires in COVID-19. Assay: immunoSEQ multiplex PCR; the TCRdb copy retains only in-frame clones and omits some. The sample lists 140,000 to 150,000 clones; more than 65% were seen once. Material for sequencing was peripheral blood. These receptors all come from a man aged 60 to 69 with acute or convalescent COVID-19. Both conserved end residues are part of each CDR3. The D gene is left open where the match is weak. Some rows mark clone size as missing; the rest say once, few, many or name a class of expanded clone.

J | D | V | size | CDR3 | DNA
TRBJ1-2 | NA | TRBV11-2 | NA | CASSSHRELYYGYTF | TGTGCCAGCAGCTCTCACAGGGAATTATACTATGGCTACACCTTC
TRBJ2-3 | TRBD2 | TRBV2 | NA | CASRPAGGGNTQYF | TGTGCCAGCAGGCCAGCGGGAGGGGGAAATACGCAGTATTTT
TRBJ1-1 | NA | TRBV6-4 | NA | CASRKDRRRTEAFF | TGTGCCAGCAGAAAAGACAGGAGGCGGACTGAAGCTTTCTTT
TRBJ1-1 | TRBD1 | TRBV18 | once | CASSPGQGATEAFF | TGTGCCAGCTCACCCGGACAGGGGGCCACTGAAGCTTTCTTT
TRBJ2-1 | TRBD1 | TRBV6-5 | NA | CASSLDRGTYNEQFF | TGTGCCAGCAGCCTTGACAGGGGGACCTACAATGAGCAGTTCTTC
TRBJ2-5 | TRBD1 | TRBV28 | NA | CASSPDRESETQYF | TGTGCCAGCAGCCCGGACAGGGAGTCCGAGACCCAGTACTTC
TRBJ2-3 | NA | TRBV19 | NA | CASRVSGTDTQYF | TGTGCCAGTAGGGTTAGCGGCACAGATACGCAGTATTTT
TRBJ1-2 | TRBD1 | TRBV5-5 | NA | CASSFEGQGRRLHGHTF | TGTGCCAGCAGCTTTGAGGGACAGGGGCGTCGTCTTCATGGCCACACCTTC
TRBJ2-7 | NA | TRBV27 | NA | CASSLGQNSYEQYF | TGTGCCAGCAGTTTGGGGCAGAATTCCTACGAGCAGTACTTC
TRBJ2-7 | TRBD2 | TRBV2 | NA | CASTESLAGIYEQYF | TGTGCCAGCACCGAAAGTCTAGCGGGTATCTACGAGCAGTACTTC
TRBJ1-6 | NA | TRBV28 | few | CATIGGFDNSPLHF | TGTGCCACAATTGGCGGGTTCGATAATTCACCCCTCCACTTT
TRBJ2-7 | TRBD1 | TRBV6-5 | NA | CATRPGTEGYEQYF | TGTGCCACTCGCCCGGGGACAGAGGGCTACGAGCAGTACTTC
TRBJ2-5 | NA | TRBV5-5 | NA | CASSLESERPHF | TGTGCCAGCAGCTTGGAATCGGAGAGACCACACTTC
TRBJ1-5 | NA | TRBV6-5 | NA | CASRMAGSSNQPQHF | TGTGCCAGCAGGATGGCAGGGTCCAGCAATCAGCCCCAGCATTTT
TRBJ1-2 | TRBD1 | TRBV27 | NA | CASSPSPTGGYGYTF | TGTGCCAGCAGTCCCAGCCCCACAGGGGGCTATGGCTACACCTTC
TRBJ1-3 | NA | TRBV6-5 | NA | CASSYRDSASGNTIYF | TGTGCCAGCAGTTATCGCGACAGTGCCTCTGGAAACACCATATATTTT
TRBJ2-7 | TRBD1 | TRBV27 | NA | CASSNFRTGGYEQYF | TGTGCCAGCAGTAACTTCAGAACAGGGGGCTACGAGCAGTACTTC
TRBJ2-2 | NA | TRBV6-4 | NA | CASSDSSSGELFF | TGTGCCAGCAGTGACTCGTCTTCCGGGGAGCTGTTTTTT
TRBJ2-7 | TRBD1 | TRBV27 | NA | CASGTGTGSYEQYF | TGTGCCAGCGGCACCGGGACAGGGTCCTACGAGCAGTACTTC
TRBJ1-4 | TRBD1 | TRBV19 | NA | CASSIATGTIEKLFF | TGTGCCAGTAGTATAGCGACAGGGACGATTGAAAAACTGTTTTTT
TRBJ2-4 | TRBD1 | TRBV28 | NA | CASSFTGATAKNIQYF | TGTGCCAGCAGTTTCACAGGGGCTACAGCCAAAAACATTCAGTACTTC
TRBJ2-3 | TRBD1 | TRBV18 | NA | CASSVGTGSGLWTDTQYF | TGTGCCAGCTCAGTAGGGACAGGTTCCGGTCTGTGGACAGATACGCAGTATTTT
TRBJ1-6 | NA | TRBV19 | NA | CASRENNSPLHF | TGTGCCAGTAGGGAGAATAATTCACCCCTCCACTTT
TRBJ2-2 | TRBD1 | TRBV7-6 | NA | CASSRQGTGVLVGELFF | TGTGCCAGCAGCCGCCAAGGGACAGGGGTCTTGGTCGGGGAGCTGTTTTTT
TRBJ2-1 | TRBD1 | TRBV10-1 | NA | CASSSNRGRFDNEQFF | TGCGCCAGCAGTTCAAACAGGGGCCGCTTTGACAATGAGCAGTTCTTC
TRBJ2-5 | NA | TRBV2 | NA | CASSVQGPLQETQYF | TGTGCCAGCAGTGTTCAGGGTCCTCTACAAGAGACCCAGTACTTC
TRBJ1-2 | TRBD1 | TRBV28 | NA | CASSLGDRAIYGYTF | TGTGCCAGCAGTTTGGGAGACAGGGCTATCTATGGCTACACCTTC
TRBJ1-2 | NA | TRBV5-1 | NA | CASSLDREGGYTF | TGCGCCAGCAGCTTGGACAGGGAGGGGGGCTACACCTTC
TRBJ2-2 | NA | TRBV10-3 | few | CAITTGNTGELFF | TGTGCCATCACGACGGGGAACACCGGGGAGCTGTTTTTT
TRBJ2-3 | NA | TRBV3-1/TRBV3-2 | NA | CASSQGLAVTDTQYF | TGTGCCAGCAGTCAGGGGCTAGCGGTCACAGATACGCAGTATTTT
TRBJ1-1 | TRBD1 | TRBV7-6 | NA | CASSLGILGQGALEAFF | TGTGCCAGCAGCTTAGGAATTCTGGGACAGGGGGCTTTGGAAGCTTTCTTT
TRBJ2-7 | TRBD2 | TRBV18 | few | CASSPGTSGRGEQYF | TGTGCCAGCTCACCGGGGACTAGCGGGAGGGGCGAGCAGTACTTC
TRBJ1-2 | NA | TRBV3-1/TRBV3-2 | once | CASSQTGTALGRYGYTF | TGTGCCAGCAGCCAAACCGGGACGGCCCTGGGGAGGTATGGCTACACCTTC
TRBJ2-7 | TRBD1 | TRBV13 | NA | CASSLDRGYEQYF | TGTGCCAGCAGCCTGGACAGGGGATACGAGCAGTACTTC
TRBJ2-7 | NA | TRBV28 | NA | CASSSPGGLYEQYF | TGTGCCAGCAGTTCCCCCGGCGGGCTCTACGAGCAGTACTTC
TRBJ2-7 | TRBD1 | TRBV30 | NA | CAWSQQGAHEQYF | TGTGCCTGGAGCCAACAGGGGGCCCACGAGCAGTACTTC
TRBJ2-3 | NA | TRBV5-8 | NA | CASSLGVRGATDTQYF | TGTGCCAGCAGCTTGGGAGTTCGGGGGGCAACAGATACGCAGTATTTT
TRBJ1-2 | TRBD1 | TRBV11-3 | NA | CASSQGQYHYTF | TGTGCCAGCAGCCAGGGACAGTACCACTACACCTTC
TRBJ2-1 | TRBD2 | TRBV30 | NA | CAWSVGTSGRTNEQFF | TGTGCCTGGAGTGTAGGGACTAGCGGGAGAACGAATGAGCAGTTCTTC